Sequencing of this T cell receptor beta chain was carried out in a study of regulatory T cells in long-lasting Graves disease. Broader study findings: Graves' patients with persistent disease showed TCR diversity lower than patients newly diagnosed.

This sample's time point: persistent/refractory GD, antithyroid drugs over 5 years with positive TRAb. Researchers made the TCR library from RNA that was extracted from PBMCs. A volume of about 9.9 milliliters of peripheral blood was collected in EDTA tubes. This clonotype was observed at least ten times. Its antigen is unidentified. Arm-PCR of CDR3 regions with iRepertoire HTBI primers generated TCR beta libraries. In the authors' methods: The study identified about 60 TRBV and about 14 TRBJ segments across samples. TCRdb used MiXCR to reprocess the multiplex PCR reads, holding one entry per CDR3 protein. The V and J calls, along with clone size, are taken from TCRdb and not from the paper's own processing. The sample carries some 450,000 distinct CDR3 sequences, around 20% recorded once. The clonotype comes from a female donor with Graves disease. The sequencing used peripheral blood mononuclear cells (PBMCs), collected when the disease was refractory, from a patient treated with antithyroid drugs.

CDR3 amino acids: CASSRGTGGTQYF. CDR3 nucleotide sequence: TGTGCCAGCAGCAGGGGGACAGGGGGGACCCAGTACTTC. The rearrangement links TRBV28 to TRBJ2-5, with 11 bases aligning to TRBD1. From germline, CDR1 is MDHEN and CDR2 SYDVKM. This CDR3 comprises 13 residues. Losses at the gene ends were 6 bases for V and 7 bases for J; bases not matched to a gene: 4.